The sequence of this TCR beta chain was determined in a study of cytomegalovirus exposure and HLA in healthy donors. PCR primers comprised 60 Vbeta and 13 Jbeta primers. Assay: immunoSEQ multiplex PCR; the TCRdb copy retains only in-frame clones and omits some. The data show more than 110,000 clones, 60% to 85% seen once. Trimming cost V 4 bases and J 7 bases; bases outside gene matches: 15. This CDR3 comprises 17 residues. Germline V lookup: CDR1 WNHNN, CDR2 SYGVQD (reference sequence). Regarding donors, all were healthy bone marrow donors. The sequenced sample was PBMCs. This sequence joins TRBV10-1 and TRBJ2-1; 8 bases match TRBD2. This clonotype was sampled from a man younger than 45 in good health and CMV-seronegative. CDR3 coding DNA: TGCGCCAGCAGTGGGGGAACGGGAGGGCCCAATGTGAATGAGCAGTTCTTC. Translation: CASSGGTGGPNVNEQFF.